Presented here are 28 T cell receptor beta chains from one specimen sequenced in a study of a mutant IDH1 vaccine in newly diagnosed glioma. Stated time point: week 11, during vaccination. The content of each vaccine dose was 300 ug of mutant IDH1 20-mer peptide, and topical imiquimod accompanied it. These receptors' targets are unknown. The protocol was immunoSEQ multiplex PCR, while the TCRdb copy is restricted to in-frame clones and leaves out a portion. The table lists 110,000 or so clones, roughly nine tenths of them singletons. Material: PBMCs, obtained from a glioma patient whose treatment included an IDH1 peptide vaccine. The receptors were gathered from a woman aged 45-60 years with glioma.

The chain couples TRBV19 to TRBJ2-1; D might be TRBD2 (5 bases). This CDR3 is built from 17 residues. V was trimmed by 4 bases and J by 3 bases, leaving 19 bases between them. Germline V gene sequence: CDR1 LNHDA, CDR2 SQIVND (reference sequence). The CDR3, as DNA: TGTGCCAGTAGTACTCCCCTTTTGGCGGGCCTCTACAATGAGCAGTTCTTC. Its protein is CASSTPLLAGLYNEQFF.

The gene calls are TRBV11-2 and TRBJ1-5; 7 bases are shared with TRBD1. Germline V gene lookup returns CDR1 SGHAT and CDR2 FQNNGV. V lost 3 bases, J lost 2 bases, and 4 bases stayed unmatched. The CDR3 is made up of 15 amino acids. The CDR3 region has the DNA TGTGCCAGCAGCTTGGCAGGGGGTGGCAATCAGCCCCAGCATTTT. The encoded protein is CASSLAGGGNQPQHF. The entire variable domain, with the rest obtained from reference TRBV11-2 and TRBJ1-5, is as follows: EAGVAQSPRYKIIEKRQSVAFWCNPISGHATLYWYQQILGQGPKLLIQFQNNGVVDDSQLPKDRFSAERLKGVDSTLKIQPAKLEDSAVYLCASSLAGGGNQPQHFGDGTRLSIL.

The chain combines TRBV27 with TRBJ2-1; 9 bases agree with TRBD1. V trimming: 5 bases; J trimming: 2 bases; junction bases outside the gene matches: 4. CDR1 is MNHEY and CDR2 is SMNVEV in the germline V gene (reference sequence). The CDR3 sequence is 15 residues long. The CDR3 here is CASSDGTGTYNEQFF. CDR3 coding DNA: TGTGCCAGCAGTGACGGGACAGGGACCTACAATGAGCAGTTCTTC.

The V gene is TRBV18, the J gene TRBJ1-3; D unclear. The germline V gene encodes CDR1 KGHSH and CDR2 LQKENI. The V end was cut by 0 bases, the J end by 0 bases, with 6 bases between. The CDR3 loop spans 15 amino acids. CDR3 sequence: CASSPPRSSGNTIYF. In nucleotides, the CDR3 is TGTGCCAGCTCACCACCCAGAAGCTCTGGAAACACCATATATTTT.

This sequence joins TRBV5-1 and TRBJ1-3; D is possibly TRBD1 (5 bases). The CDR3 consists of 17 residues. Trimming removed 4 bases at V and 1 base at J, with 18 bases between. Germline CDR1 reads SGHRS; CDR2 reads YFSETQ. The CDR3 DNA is TGCGCCAGCAGCCTGGCGGGGCTAGGTCGGTCTGGAAACACCATATATTTT. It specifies CASSLAGLGRSGNTIYF. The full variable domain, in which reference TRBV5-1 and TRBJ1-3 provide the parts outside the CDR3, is KAGVTQTPRYLIKTRGQQVTLSCSPISGHRSVSWYQQTPGQGLQFLFEYFSETQRNKGNFPGRFSGRQFSNSRSEMNVSTLELGDSALYLCASSLAGLGRSGNTIYFGEGSWLTVV.

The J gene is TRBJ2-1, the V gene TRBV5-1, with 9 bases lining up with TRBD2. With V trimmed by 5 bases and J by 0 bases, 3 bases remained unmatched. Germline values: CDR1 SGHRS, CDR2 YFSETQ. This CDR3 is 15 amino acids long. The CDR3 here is CASRGTSSSYNEQFF. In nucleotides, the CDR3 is TGCGCCAGCAGAGGGACTAGCTCCTCCTACAATGAGCAGTTCTTC. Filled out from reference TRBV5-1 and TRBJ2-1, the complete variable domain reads KAGVTQTPRYLIKTRGQQVTLSCSPISGHRSVSWYQQTPGQGLQFLFEYFSETQRNKGNFPGRFSGRQFSNSRSEMNVSTLELGDSALYLCASRGTSSSYNEQFFGPGTRLTVL.

The CDR3 reads CASTTQSWGASTDTQYF. The CDR3 coding sequence is TGTGCCAGTACCACCCAATCGTGGGGGGCAAGCACAGATACGCAGTATTTT. The genes are TRBV19 and TRBJ2-3; D is possibly TRBD1 or TRBD2 (6 bases each). This CDR3 has 17 residues. Looked up from germline, CDR1 is LNHDA and CDR2 is SQIVND (reference sequence). V lost 7 bases to trimming and J lost 0 bases, with 20 bases between them.

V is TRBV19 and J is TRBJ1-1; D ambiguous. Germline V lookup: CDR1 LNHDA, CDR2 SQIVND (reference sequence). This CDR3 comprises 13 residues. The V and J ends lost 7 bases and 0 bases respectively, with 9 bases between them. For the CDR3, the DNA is TGTGCCAGTACTAACAGCATGAACACTGAAGCTTTCTTT. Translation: CASTNSMNTEAFF.

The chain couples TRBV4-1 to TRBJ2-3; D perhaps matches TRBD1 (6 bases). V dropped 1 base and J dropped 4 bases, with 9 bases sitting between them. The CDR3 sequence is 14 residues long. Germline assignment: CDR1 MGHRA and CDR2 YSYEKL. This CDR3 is CASSQVQGADTQYF. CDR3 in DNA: TGCGCCAGCAGCCAAGTACAGGGCGCAGATACGCAGTATTTT.

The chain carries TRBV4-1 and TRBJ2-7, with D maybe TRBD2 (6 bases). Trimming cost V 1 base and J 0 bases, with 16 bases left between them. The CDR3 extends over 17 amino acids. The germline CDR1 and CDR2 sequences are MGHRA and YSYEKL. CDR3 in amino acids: CASSQGIPSASSYEQYF. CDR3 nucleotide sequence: TGCGCCAGCAGCCAAGGCATCCCTAGCGCCAGCTCCTACGAGCAGTACTTC.

DNA for the CDR3: TGCGCCAGCAGTGAGTCCACCCAAACTGACCTATGGTACAATGAGCAGTTCTTC. This sequence encodes CASSESTQTDLWYNEQFF. The V gene is TRBV10-1, the J gene TRBJ2-1, with unresolved D. The CDR3 totals 18 residues. Germline V lookup: CDR1 WNHNN, CDR2 SYGVQD (reference sequence). V gave up 0 bases and J gave up 4 bases, with 19 bases separating them.

The CDR3 DNA follows: TGTGCCAGCAGCGTAAAGCGAAACACTGAAGCTTTCTTT. It yields the protein CASSVKRNTEAFF. The genes are TRBV9 and TRBJ1-1; D not certain. The CDR3 is 13 amino acids. V lost 1 base to trimming and J lost 2 bases, with 6 bases between them. Germline V gives CDR1 SGDLS, CDR2 YYNGEE. The entire variable domain, with the rest obtained from reference TRBV9 and TRBJ1-1, is as follows: DSGVTQTPKHLITATGQRVTLRCSPRSGDLSVYWYQQSLDQGLQFLIQYYNGEERAKGNILERFSAQQFPDLHSELNLSSLELGDSALYFCASSVKRNTEAFFGQGTRLTVV.

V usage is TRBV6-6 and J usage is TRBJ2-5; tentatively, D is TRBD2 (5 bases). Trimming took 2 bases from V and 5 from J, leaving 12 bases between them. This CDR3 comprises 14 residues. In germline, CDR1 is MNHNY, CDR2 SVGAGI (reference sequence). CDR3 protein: CASSYSSESETQYF. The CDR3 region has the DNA TGTGCCAGCAGTTACAGTAGCGAGTCGGAGACCCAGTACTTC.

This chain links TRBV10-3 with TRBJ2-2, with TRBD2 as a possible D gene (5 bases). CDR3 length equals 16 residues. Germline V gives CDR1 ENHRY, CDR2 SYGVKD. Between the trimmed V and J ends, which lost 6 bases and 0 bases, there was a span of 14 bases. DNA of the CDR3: TGTGCCATCAGAATCCGGACTGACGCGAACACCGGGGAGCTGTTTTTT. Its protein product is CAIRIRTDANTGELFF.

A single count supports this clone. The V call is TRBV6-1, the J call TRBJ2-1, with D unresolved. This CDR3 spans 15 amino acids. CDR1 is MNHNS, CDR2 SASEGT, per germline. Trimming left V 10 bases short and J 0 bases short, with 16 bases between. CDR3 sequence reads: CATCPVWGSYNEQFF. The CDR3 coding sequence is TGTGCCACCTGTCCCGTCTGGGGCTCCTACAATGAGCAGTTCTTC.

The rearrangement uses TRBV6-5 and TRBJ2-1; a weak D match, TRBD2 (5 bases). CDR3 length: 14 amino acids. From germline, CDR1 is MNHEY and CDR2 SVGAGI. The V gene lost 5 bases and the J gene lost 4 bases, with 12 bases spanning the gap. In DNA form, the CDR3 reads TGTGCCAGCAGTATAGCGCAGGAATACAATGAGCAGTTCTTC. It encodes CASSIAQEYNEQFF.

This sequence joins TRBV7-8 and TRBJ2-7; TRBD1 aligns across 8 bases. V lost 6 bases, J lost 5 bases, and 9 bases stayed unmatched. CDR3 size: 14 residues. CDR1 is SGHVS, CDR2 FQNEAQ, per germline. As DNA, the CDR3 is TGTGCCAGCAGACCCCGGGACAGGTGGCACGAGCAGTACTTC. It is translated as CASRPRDRWHEQYF. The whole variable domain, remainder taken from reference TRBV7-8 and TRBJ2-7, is GAGVSQSPRYKVAKRGQDVALRCDPISGHVSLFWYQQALGQGPEFLTYFQNEAQLDKSGLPSDRFFAERPEGSVSTLKIQRTQQEDSAVYLCASRPRDRWHEQYFGPGTRLTVT.

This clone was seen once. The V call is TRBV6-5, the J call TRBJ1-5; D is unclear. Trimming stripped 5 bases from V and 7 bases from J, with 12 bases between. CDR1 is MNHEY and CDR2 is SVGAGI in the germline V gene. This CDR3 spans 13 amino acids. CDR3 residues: CASSPGTGQPQHF. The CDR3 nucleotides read TGTGCCAGCAGTCCCGGAACGGGACAGCCCCAGCATTTT.

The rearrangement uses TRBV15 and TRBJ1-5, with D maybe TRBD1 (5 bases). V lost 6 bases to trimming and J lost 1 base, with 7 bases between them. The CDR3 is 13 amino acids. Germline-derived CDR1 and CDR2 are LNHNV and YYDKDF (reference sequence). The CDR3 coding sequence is TGTGCCACCAGTGGGGGGAGCAATCAGCCCCAGCATTTT. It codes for CATSGGSNQPQHF.

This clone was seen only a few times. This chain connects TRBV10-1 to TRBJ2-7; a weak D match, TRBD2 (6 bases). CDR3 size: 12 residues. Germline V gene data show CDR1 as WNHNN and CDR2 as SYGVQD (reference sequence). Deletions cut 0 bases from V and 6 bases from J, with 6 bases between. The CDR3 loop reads CASSESGGEQYF. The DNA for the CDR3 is TGCGCCAGCAGTGAGTCGGGGGGCGAGCAGTACTTC.

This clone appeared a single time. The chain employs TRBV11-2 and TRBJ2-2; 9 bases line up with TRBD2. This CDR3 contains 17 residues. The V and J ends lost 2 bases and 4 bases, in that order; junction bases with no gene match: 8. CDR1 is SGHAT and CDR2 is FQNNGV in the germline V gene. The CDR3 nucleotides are TGTGCCAGCAGCTTACCTAGCGGGGATACCCCCACCGGGGAGCTGTTTTTT. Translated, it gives CASSLPSGDTPTGELFF.

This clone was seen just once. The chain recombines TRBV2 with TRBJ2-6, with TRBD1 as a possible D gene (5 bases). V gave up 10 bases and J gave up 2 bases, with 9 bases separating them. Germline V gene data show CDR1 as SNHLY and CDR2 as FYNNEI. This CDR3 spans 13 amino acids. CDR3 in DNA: TGTGCCACCGACAGTACTGGGGCCAACGTCCTGACTTTC. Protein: CATDSTGANVLTF. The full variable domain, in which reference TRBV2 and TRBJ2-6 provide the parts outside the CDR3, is EPEVTQTPSHQVTQMGQEVILRCVPISNHLYFYWYRQILGQKVEFLVSFYNNEISEKSEIFDDQFSVERPDGSNFTLKIRSTKLEDSAMYFCATDSTGANVLTFGAGSRLTVL.

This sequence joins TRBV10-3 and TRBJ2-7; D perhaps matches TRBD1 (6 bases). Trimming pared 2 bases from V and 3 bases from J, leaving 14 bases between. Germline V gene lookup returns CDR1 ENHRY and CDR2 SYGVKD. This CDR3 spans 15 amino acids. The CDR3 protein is CAISEGQFPHYEQYF. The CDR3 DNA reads TGTGCCATCAGTGAGGGACAGTTCCCTCACTACGAGCAGTACTTC.

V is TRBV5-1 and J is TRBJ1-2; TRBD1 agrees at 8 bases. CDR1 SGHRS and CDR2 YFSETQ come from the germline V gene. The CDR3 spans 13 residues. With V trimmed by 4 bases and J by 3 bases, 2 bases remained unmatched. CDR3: CASSVDRDYGYTF. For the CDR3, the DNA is TGCGCCAGCAGCGTGGACAGGGACTATGGCTACACCTTC.

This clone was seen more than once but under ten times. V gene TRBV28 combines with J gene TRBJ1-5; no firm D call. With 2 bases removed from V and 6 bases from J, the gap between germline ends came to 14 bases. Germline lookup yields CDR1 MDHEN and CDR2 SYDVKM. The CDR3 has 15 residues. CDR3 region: CASSLRLTMGQPQHF. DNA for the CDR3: TGTGCCAGCAGTTTAAGACTCACTATGGGTCAGCCCCAGCATTTT.

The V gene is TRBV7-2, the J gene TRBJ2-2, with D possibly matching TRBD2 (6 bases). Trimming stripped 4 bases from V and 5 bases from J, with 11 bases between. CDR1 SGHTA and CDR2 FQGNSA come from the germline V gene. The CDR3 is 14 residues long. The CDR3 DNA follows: TGTGCCAGCAGCTACCGGAGCGGGACCGGGGAGCTGTTTTTT. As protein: CASSYRSGTGELFF.

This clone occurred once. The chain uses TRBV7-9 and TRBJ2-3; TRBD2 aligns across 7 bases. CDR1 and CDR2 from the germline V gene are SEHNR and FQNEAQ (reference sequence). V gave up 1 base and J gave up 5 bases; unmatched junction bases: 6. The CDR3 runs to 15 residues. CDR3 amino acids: CASSLGRESRDTQYF. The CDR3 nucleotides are TGTGCCAGCAGCTTAGGGCGGGAGTCCCGAGATACGCAGTATTTT.

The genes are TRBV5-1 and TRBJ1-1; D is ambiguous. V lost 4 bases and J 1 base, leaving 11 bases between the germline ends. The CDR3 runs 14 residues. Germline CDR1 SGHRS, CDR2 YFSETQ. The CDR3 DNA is TGCGCCAGCAGCATGACTCACCCGAACACTGAAGCTTTCTTT. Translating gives CASSMTHPNTEAFF.